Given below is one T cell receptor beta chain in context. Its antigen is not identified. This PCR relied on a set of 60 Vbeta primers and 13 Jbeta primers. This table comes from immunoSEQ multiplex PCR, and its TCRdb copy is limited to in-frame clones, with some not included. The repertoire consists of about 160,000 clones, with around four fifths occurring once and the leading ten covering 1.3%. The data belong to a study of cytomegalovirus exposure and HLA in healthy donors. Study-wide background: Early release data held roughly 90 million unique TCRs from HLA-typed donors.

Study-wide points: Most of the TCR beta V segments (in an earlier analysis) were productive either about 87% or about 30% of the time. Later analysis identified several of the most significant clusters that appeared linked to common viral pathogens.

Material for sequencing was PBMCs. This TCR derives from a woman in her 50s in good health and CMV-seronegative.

The CDR3, as DNA: TGTGCCAGCGAGGACAGGGCTGGAAACACCATATATTTT. It codes for CASEDRAGNTIYF. The V gene is TRBV28, the J gene TRBJ1-3, with 8 positions matching TRBD1. This CDR3 contains 13 residues. The germline V gene encodes CDR1 MDHEN and CDR2 SYDVKM. Trimming took 8 bases from V and 2 from J; bases not matched to a gene: 2.